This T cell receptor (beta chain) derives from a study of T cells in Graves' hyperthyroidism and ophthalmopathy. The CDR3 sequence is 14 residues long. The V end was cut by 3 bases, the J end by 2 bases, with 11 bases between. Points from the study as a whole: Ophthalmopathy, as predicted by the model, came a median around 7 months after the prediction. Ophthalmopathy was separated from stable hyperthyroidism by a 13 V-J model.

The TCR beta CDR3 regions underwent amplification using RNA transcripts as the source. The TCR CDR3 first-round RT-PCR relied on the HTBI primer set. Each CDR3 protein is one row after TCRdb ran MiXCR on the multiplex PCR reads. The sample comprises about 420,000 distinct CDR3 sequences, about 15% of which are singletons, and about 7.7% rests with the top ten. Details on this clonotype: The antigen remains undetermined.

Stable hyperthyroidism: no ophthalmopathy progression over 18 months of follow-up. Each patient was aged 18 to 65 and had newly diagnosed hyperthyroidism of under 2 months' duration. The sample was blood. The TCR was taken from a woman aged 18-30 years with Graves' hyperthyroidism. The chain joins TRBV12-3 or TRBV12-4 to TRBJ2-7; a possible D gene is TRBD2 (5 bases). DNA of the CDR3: TGTGCCAGCAGTTTTTACGGGGTTACCTACGAGCAGTACTTC. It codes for CASSFYGVTYEQYF.